Listed here is a single TCR beta chain. Its antigen is still unknown. No clone much larger than this one lies a single base away; base qualities are absent. Reading from cysteine to phenylalanine, the CDR3 counts 16 amino acids. The read is trimmed to its CDR3 DNA, 48 bases read in frame from base 1. In the germline V gene (reference sequence), CDR1 corresponds to LGHDT and CDR2 to YNNKEL. The junction shows trimming of 0 bases on V and 4 bases on J, plus 14 bases between the germline ends. Ficoll-Paque density gradient centrifugation was the method used to isolate PBMCs. This sample stems from a study of T-cell memory formation after mild COVID-19 (dated by TCRdb to the early 2020s). General notes on the study: TCR sequence clusters from the two donors were largely donor specific. The cohort comprised two young, previously healthy adult volunteers, one female and one male. Longitudinal TCRalpha and TCRbeta repertoire sequencing tracked T-cell clones expanding and contracting after mild COVID-19 in a couple of donors. Paper-wide results and their limitations: Contracting CD4+ clones were located mainly in the CM and EM memory subsets, whereas CD8+ clones were found to be enriched in EMRA. Whether the second-wave clones peaking on day 37 were SARS-CoV-2 specific was not confirmed. Only a couple of mild cases were covered by the study, and larger cohorts that include severe cases with pre-infection samples were considered necessary. The detection of some responding clones in pre-infection memory suggests that pre-existing cross-reactive memory T cells joined the SARS-CoV-2 response. Clones contracting from day 15 to 85 had balanced CD4/CD8 phenotypes, while a second wave expanding from day 15 to 37 was biased towards CD4+.

The sample was run on an Illumina NovaSeq 6000. cDNA libraries for TCRalpha and TCRbeta were prepared by 5'RACE using constant-segment primers, with sample barcodes and unique molecular identifiers added. RNA was extracted from every sample with Trizol reagent. Libraries were amplified in two PCR steps, with a second sample barcode and Illumina TruSeq adapters added in the second step. The libraries were sequenced on an Illumina NovaSeq using 2 x 150 bp paired-end reads. Concerning the study's data processing: Demultiplexing of reads and collapsing into UMI-guided consensus sequences were performed with migec v1.2.7. Using mixcr v2.1.11, UMI consensuses were aligned to TRA and TRB V and J templates and then assembled into clonotypes. A clonotype was counted as expanded or contracted only if both edgeR and NoisET called the change significant, with noise models trained on biological replicates. For edgeR calls, the cutoffs were a false discovery rate-adjusted p below 0.01 and a log2 fold-change threshold of 1. As an exploratory analysis of dynamics, max-normalized trajectories of the 1000 most abundant clonotypes were examined with PCA combined with hierarchical clustering. The CD4 or CD8 phenotype of responding clones was assigned using the separately sequenced CD4+ and CD8+ repertoires. The public sequencing data were trimmed at Q25 with fastp and processed into clonotypes with MiXCR by TCRdb, which kept only in-frame beta chains. Each entry is one CDR3 protein sequence, shown with its most common DNA and genes. For this entry, the V and J calls and clone size follow TCRdb and not the study's own pipeline. This sample has around 530,000 distinct CDR3 sequences in its table, and less than 25% of those were observed once. The ten largest clones take up approximately 8.4% of the sample.

This sequence originates from an adult woman who had mild COVID-19 (a few samples of this study predate the infection). The sample titles of this study are shuffled in the database, so cell type and time point are left out; the donor was told from shared clones. The receptor chain draws on TRBV3-1 and TRBJ2-3; TRBD2 might be the D gene, on 7 matching bases. The sample taken for sequencing was PBMCs or a T cell subset sorted from them (not recorded which). The nucleotide sequence reads as follows: TGTGCCAGCAGCCAAGACCCCTGGGGGGGCGCAGATACGCAGTATTTT. It specifies CASSQDPWGGADTQYF.